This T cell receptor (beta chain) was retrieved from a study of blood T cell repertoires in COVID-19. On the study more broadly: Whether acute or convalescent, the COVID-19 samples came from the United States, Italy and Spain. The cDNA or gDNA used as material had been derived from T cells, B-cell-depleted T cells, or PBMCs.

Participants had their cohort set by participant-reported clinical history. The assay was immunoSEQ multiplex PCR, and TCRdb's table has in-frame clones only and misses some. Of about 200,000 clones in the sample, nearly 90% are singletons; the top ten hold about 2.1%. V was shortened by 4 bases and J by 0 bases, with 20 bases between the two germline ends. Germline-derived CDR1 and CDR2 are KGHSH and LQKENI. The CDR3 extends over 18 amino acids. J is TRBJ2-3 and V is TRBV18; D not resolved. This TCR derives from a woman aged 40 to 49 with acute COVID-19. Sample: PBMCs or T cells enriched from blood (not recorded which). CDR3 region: CASSLSPLYRSSTDTQYF. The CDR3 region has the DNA TGTGCCAGCTCACTAAGCCCCCTTTACCGCTCTAGCACAGATACGCAGTATTTT.